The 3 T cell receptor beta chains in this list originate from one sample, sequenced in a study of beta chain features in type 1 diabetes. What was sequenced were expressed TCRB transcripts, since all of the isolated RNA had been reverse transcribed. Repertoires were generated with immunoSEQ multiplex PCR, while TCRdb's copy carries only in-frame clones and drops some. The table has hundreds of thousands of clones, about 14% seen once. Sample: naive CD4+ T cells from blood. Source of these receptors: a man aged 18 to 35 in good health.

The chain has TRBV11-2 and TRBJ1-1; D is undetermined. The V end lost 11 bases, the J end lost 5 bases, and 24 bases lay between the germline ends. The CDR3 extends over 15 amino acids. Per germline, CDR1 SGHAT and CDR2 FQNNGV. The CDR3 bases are TGTGCCTCCCGACGGTTTCCACTCTCGAGGACTGAAGCTTTCTTT. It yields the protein CASRRFPLSRTEAFF.

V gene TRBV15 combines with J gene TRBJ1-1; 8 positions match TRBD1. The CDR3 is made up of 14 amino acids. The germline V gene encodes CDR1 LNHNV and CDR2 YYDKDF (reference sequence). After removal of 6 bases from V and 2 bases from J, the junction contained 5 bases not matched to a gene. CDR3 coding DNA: TGTGCCACCAGGGAACAGGGGGAAAACACTGAAGCTTTCTTT. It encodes CATREQGENTEAFF.

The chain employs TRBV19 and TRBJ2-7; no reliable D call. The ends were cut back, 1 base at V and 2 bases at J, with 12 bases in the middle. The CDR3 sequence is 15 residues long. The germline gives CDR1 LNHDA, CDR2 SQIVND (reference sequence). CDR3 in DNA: TGTGCCAGTAGTATAGGCGCCGTAGGACCCTACGAGCAGTACTTC. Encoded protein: CASSIGAVGPYEQYF.